The rows below give T cell receptor beta chains drawn from one sample of a study of CD8 T cells in Susac syndrome. In TCRdb, the immunoSEQ multiplex PCR reads were re-called with MiXCR into one record per CDR3 protein. The table shows about 200,000 distinct CDR3 sequences, with about 95% occurring only once. The sample comprised CD4+ T cells from PBMCs. The receptors were gathered from a human donor with multiple sclerosis. Both conserved end residues are part of each CDR3. The D gene is left open where the match is weak. Not all rows give a size; the values are once, few, many and, for expanded clones, a class.

clone_size j_call d_call v_call cdr3_aa cdr3_nt
. TRBJ2-3 . TRBV29-1 CSVAVGPDTQYF TGCAGCGTGGCGGTGGGTCCAGATACGCAGTATTTT
. TRBJ2-5 . TRBV5-1 CASSTEGTQYF TGCGCCAGCAGCACGGAGGGGACCCAGTACTTC
. TRBJ2-5 TRBD1 TRBV29-1 CSVVWGQQSFQETQYF TGCAGCGTTGTATGGGGACAGCAGAGCTTCCAAGAGACCCAGTACTTC
. TRBJ2-3 . TRBV9 CASSVGADTQYF TGTGCCAGCAGCGTAGGGGCAGATACGCAGTATTTT
. TRBJ2-5 . TRBV4-2 CASSQDTGARFRTQYF TGTGCCAGCAGCCAAGATACGGGGGCGCGATTTCGGACCCAGTACTTC
. TRBJ1-2 TRBD1 TRBV29-1 CSVERTGYNYGYTF TGCAGCGTTGAACGGACAGGTTATAACTATGGCTACACCTTC
. TRBJ1-5 . TRBV3-1 CASSQEGGLGNQPQHF TGTGCCAGCAGCCAAGAGGGAGGGCTGGGCAATCAGCCCCAGCATTTT
. TRBJ2-2 TRBD2 TRBV29-1 CSARPGGAGELFF TGCAGCGCCCGTCCCGGGGGGGCCGGGGAGCTGTTTTTT
. TRBJ1-1 . TRBV29-1 CSAAGAGTEAFF TGCAGCGCTGCGGGGGCGGGGACTGAAGCTTTCTTT
. TRBJ2-3 . TRBV9 CASSPVVADTQYF TGTGCCAGCAGCCCCGTAGTTGCAGATACGCAGTATTTT
. TRBJ1-2 . TRBV20-1 CSARVQPYGYTF TGCAGTGCTAGGGTCCAGCCCTATGGCTACACCTTC
. TRBJ2-5 TRBD2 TRBV11-2 CASTQRGILGETQYF TGTGCCAGCACCCAGCGGGGAATTTTGGGGGAGACCCAGTACTTC
once TRBJ1-6 TRBD1 TRBV4-1 CASSQGGTVGNSPLHF TGCGCCAGCAGCCAAGGCGGGACAGTAGGGAATTCACCCCTCCACTTT
. TRBJ2-7 . TRBV3-1 CASSPSVGEAYEQYF TGTGCCAGCAGCCCTTCGGTCGGAGAAGCCTACGAGCAGTACTTC
. TRBJ2-3 . TRBV5-1 CASQEAPLTDTQYF TGCGCCAGCCAAGAAGCGCCCCTCACAGATACGCAGTATTTT
. TRBJ1-5 . TRBV12-5 CASGRSGGQPQHF TGTGCTAGTGGCCGGTCAGGCGGTCAGCCCCAGCATTTT
. TRBJ2-7 . TRBV20-1 CSAKLGTGIYEQYF TGCAGTGCTAAGTTAGGCACTGGGATCTACGAGCAGTACTTC
. TRBJ2-7 . TRBV20-1 CSARTGREQYF TGCAGTGCTAGGACAGGCCGGGAGCAGTACTTC
. TRBJ1-1 . TRBV6-1 CASSEDRPRNTEAFF TGTGCCAGCAGTGAAGACAGACCCCGAAACACTGAAGCTTTCTTT
. TRBJ2-2 TRBD2 TRBV27 CASSSTSSGGPNTGELFF TGTGCCAGCAGTTCTACATCTAGCGGGGGGCCGAACACCGGGGAGCTGTTTTTT
. TRBJ2-5 . TRBV3-1 CASSQEIVRRTQYF TGTGCCAGCAGCCAAGAAATTGTCCGGAGGACCCAGTACTTC
. TRBJ2-1 . TRBV3-1 CASSQSGIPGDEQFF TGTGCCAGCAGCCAATCAGGCATTCCAGGGGATGAGCAGTTCTTC
. TRBJ2-6 . TRBV18 CASSQGQTGSGANVLTF TGTGCCAGCTCACAGGGCCAAACGGGCTCTGGGGCCAACGTCCTGACTTTC
. TRBJ1-2 TRBD1 TRBV29-1 CSVWGRDRRSGYTF TGCAGCGTTTGGGGCCGGGACAGGAGATCTGGCTACACCTTC
once TRBJ1-4 . TRBV30 CACKGPPNEKLFF TGTGCCTGCAAGGGACCGCCGAATGAAAAACTGTTTTTT
. TRBJ2-5 . TRBV9 CASSVRPGNLGETQYF TGTGCCAGCAGCGTACGGCCAGGGAATTTGGGAGAGACCCAGTACTTC
. TRBJ2-5 TRBD1 TRBV5-1 CASSLLQGAEETQYF TGCGCCAGCAGCTTGTTACAGGGGGCTGAGGAGACCCAGTACTTC
. TRBJ1-1 . TRBV15 CATSRPPGQNTEAFF TGTGCCACCAGCAGACCCCCGGGACAGAACACTGAAGCTTTCTTT
. TRBJ2-3 TRBD2 TRBV12-3/TRBV12-4 CASSRGTSWEDTQYF TGTGCCAGCAGCCGTGGGACTAGCTGGGAAGATACGCAGTATTTT
. TRBJ2-7 . TRBV30 CAWSHQQRRPVAYEQYF TGTGCCTGGAGTCACCAACAGAGACGGCCCGTCGCCTACGAGCAGTACTTC
. TRBJ1-2 . TRBV14 CASSPQGRGGYTF TGTGCCAGCAGCCCCCAGGGGAGAGGAGGCTACACCTTC
once TRBJ2-7 TRBD1 TRBV14 CASSREQGTYEQYF TGTGCCAGCAGCCGGGAACAGGGGACGTACGAGCAGTACTTC
. TRBJ2-1 . TRBV6-2/TRBV6-3 CASSYSRPLYNEQFF TGTGCCAGCAGTTACTCGAGGCCCCTCTACAATGAGCAGTTCTTC
. TRBJ1-6 . TRBV6-5 CASSQGGNSPLHF TGTGCCAGCAGCCAGGGTGGAAATTCACCCCTCCACTTT
. TRBJ1-6 TRBD1 TRBV12-3/TRBV12-4 CASSFDRGASPLHF TGTGCCAGCAGTTTTGACAGGGGAGCGTCACCCCTCCACTTT
. TRBJ2-3 . TRBV20-1 CSARGTGATDTQYF TGCAGTGCTAGAGGTACGGGGGCCACAGATACGCAGTATTTT
. TRBJ2-5 TRBD1 TRBV5-4 CASSLPQGEETQYF TGTGCCAGCAGCTTGCCACAGGGGGAAGAGACCCAGTACTTC
. TRBJ1-4 . TRBV18 CASSVSGDEKLFF TGTGCCAGCTCAGTCTCAGGGGATGAAAAACTGTTTTTT
once TRBJ1-2 . TRBV29-1 CSVAPNYGYTF TGCAGCGTTGCCCCTAACTATGGCTACACCTTC
. TRBJ1-4 . TRBV15 CATSKAHAGTNNEKLFF TGTGCCACCAGCAAGGCGCATGCCGGGACAAATAATGAAAAACTGTTTTTT
. TRBJ2-3 . TRBV3-1 CASSHHGAADTQYF TGTGCCAGCAGCCACCACGGGGCCGCAGATACGCAGTATTTT
. TRBJ2-3 . TRBV9 CASSGVVRADTQYF TGTGCCAGTTCGGGGGTGGTCCGGGCGGATACGCAGTATTTT